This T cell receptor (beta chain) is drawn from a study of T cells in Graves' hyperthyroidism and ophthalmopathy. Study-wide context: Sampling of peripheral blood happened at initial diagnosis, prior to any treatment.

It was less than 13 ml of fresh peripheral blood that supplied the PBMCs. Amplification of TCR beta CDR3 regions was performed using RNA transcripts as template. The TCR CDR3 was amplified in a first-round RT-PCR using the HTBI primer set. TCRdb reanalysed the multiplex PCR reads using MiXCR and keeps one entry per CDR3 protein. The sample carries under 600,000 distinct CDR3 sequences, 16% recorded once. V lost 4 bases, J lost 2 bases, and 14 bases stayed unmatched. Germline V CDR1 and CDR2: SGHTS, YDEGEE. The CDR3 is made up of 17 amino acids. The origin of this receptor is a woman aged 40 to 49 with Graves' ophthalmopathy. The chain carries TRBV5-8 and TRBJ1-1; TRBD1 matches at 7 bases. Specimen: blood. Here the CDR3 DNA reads TGTGCCAGCAGCCCATCCCTGACAGGGCGCTTTAACACTGAAGCTTTCTTT. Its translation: CASSPSLTGRFNTEAFF.